The clone carrying this T cell receptor (beta chain) was seen ten or more times. The data derive from a study of T cells in Graves' hyperthyroidism and ophthalmopathy. Study background: Prior to any treatment, at the point of initial diagnosis, peripheral blood was collected.

J lost 2 bases, V lost 8 bases, and 10 bases had no gene match. The CDR3 has 15 amino acids. Germline V gene data show CDR1 as MDHEN and CDR2 as SYDVKM. There were TCR beta CDR3 regions amplified from RNA transcripts. The primer set for the first-round RT-PCR of the TCR CDR3 was HTBI. In TCRdb, the multiplex PCR reads were re-called with MiXCR into one record per CDR3 protein. The sample consists of roughly 350,000 distinct CDR3 sequences, approximately 15% of them appearing once. This TCR was recovered from a woman younger than 45 with Graves' ophthalmopathy. The gene calls are TRBV28 and TRBJ2-7, with 9 bases lining up with TRBD1. The source material was blood. CDR3 in amino acids: CASERGQGSTYEQYF. CDR3 DNA: TGTGCCAGCGAGCGGGGACAGGGTTCAACCTACGAGCAGTACTTC. The full variable domain, with the rest looked up from reference TRBV28 and TRBJ2-7, is DVKVTQSSRYLVKRTGEKVFLECVQDMDHENMFWYRQDPGLGLRLIYFSYDVKMKEKGDIPEGYSVSREKKERFSLILESASTNQTSMYLCASERGQGSTYEQYFGPGTRLTVT.